At least ten counts were recorded for the clone carrying this TCR beta chain. RNA transcripts gave rise to amplified TCR beta CDR3 regions. An initial round of RT-PCR targeting the TCR CDR3 relied on the HTBI primer set. TCRdb reanalysed the multiplex PCR reads using MiXCR and keeps one entry per CDR3 protein. The table records around 610,000 distinct CDR3 sequences, 14% to 15% of them present only once. CDR3 length: 13 residues. The V segment lost 6 bases and the J segment 5 bases; nucleotides outside the gene matches: 3. Per germline, CDR1 SNHLY and CDR2 FYNNEI. The source of the sample is a study of T cells in Graves' hyperthyroidism and ophthalmopathy.

The source material was blood. The clonotype comes from a woman aged 40 to 50 with Graves' ophthalmopathy. This chain uses TRBV2 with TRBJ2-7; 11 nucleotides match TRBD1. CDR3 coding DNA: TGTGCCAGCAGAAGGACAGGGGGCCACGAGCAGTACTTC. As protein: CASRRTGGHEQYF. Combining the CDR3 with reference TRBV2 and TRBJ2-7 gives the whole variable domain EPEVTQTPSHQVTQMGQEVILRCVPISNHLYFYWYRQILGQKVEFLVSFYNNEISEKSEIFDDQFSVERPDGSNFTLKIRSTKLEDSAMYFCASRRTGGHEQYFGPGTRLTVT.